This paragraph reports one T cell receptor beta chain. The sample originates from a study of shared clonotypes between healthy human individuals. Clones were read by immunoSEQ multiplex PCR, and TCRdb kept only the in-frame ones, dropping some. The table includes 2 million to 3 million clones, over 85% detected once. Trimming took 8 bases from V and 0 from J, leaving 22 bases between them. Germline V gene sequence: CDR1 ENHRY, CDR2 SYGVKD. The CDR3 sequence is 17 residues long. Researchers partitioned CD4+ cells into CD45RA+ naive and CD45RA-negative memory subsets. This clonotype was sampled from a man aged 18 to 29 in good health. Some clones in this sample may be carry-over from other donors' samples. V is TRBV10-3 and J is TRBJ1-1, with D maybe TRBD1 (5 bases). The sequencing sample was made of naive CD4+ T cells from PBMCs. Subset noted: CD45RA+ positively selected. The chain's CDR3 is CAIAKGPQTQMNTEAFF. The CDR3 nucleotides read TGTGCCATCGCCAAGGGGCCCCAAACCCAAATGAACACTGAAGCTTTCTTT.